This TCR beta chain was observed in a study of response to subunit inactivated influenza vaccine. Study-level points and caveats: Few additional T cells are recruited per seasonal influenza vaccination, authors suggested.

This CDR3 is 15 amino acids long. V was shortened by 0 bases and J by 0 bases, with 9 bases between the two germline ends. The germline gives CDR1 SGDLS, CDR2 YYNGEE. MiXCR was run by TCRdb on the RT-PCR reads, yielding one entry per CDR3 protein. The data show some 850,000 distinct CDR3 sequences, around a sixth seen once. This clonotype came up a few times. Its antigen is unknown. The material sequenced was PBMCs from blood, taken about 5 days after vaccination. The rearrangement uses TRBV9 and TRBJ1-1; a weak D match, TRBD1 (5 bases). This sequence was found in a middle-aged man who received an inactivated influenza vaccine. This chain's CDR3 is CASSVDGGMNTEAFF. The CDR3 nucleotides are TGTGCCAGCAGCGTAGACGGGGGTATGAACACTGAAGCTTTCTTT.